This TCR beta chain was documented in a study of human thymus T cells. The study, taken as a whole, reports: A high degree of thymic repertoire overlap among unrelated individuals was reported in related research. Thymic as well as blood repertoires seemed to favor certain V and J genes unevenly.

Resections from corrective heart surgery provided thymus tissue. Repertoires were generated with immunoSEQ multiplex PCR, while TCRdb's copy carries only in-frame clones and drops some. The sample records tens of thousands of clones, approximately 95% being singletons. As regards this clone: Its specificity is not known.

The V segment lost 8 bases and the J segment 6 bases; nucleotides outside the gene matches: 1. The CDR3 sequence is 13 residues long. CDR1 is ENHRY and CDR2 is SYGVKD in the germline V gene. The chain joins TRBV10-3 to TRBJ2-1, with 13 bases identical to TRBD2. The sequencing sample was made of thymus tissue. This receptor was taken from a girl less than two years old with a congenital heart defect but otherwise immunologically healthy. Here the CDR3 DNA reads TGTGCCATCCGACTAGCGGGAGGCAATGAGCAGTTCTTC. Translating gives CAIRLAGGNEQFF.